The entry that follows covers one T cell receptor (beta chain) sequence. Its target is not known. CDR1 is MDHEN and CDR2 is SYDVKM in the germline V gene. V lost 6 bases and J lost 2, with 17 bases in between. The CDR3 runs to 15 residues. These data are taken from a study of pediatric ulcerative colitis. General study findings and limits: Repertoires came from total lymphocyte DNA, not specific subsets. Blood-rectal clonal overlap within each person was significantly higher in ulcerative colitis patients than controls. Substantially fewer templates came from two patients' blood samples. Acute severe colitis showed lower rectal diversity from clonal expansions.

Generated by immunoSEQ multiplex PCR, the TCRdb table keeps only in-frame clones and is missing some. The sample contains 59,000 or so clones, about 80% of which appear only once. The chain recombines TRBV28 with TRBJ2-7; a weak D match, TRBD1 (6 bases). This receptor was taken from a boy under 18 with moderate ulcerative colitis. The sequenced sample consisted of blood. CDR3 nucleotides: TGTGCCAGCAGCAAGACCGGGACAAATGCCTACGAGCAGTACTTC. It codes for CASSKTGTNAYEQYF.